This TCR beta chain was sequenced in a study of CD8 T cells in Susac syndrome. Points from the study as a whole: As acknowledged by the study, its TCR sequencing and HLA analysis included a relatively small number of individuals.

Random hexamers were used to reverse transcribe roughly 0.45 to 1 ug of RNA. TCRdb analysed the immunoSEQ multiplex PCR reads with MiXCR anew, one entry per CDR3 protein. In the table there are about 190,000 distinct CDR3 sequences, 95% of which are singletons. Comment on this clonotype: The antigen is unknown.

The CDR3 contains 13 residues. Trimming at V came to 4 bases and at J to 1 base, leaving 3 bases not matched to a gene. Germline V gives CDR1 SQVTM, CDR2 ANQGSEA. The source is a human donor in good health. Material: CD4+ T cells from PBMCs. V usage is TRBV29-1 and J usage is TRBJ1-1; 7 bases match TRBD1. The CDR3 loop is CSVAAGGNTEAFF. The CDR3 region has the DNA TGCAGCGTTGCCGCAGGGGGGAACACTGAAGCTTTCTTT.